The 4 T cell receptor beta chains listed next were all sequenced from one sample in a study of response to subunit inactivated influenza vaccine. TCRdb analysed the RT-PCR reads with MiXCR anew, one entry per CDR3 protein. Of fewer than 600,000 distinct CDR3 sequences listed, roughly 7.9% were seen once; the top ten hold around 13%. This specimen consisted of PBMCs from blood, obtained roughly 24 months after vaccination. Source of these receptors: a man aged 50-75 years who received an inactivated influenza vaccine.

Here the CDR3 DNA reads TGTGCCAGCAGCCAGGGTAGCTGGTATGAGCAGTTCTTC. It yields the protein CASSQGSWYEQFF. The rearrangement joins TRBV4-2 to TRBJ2-1; unclear D gene. The CDR3 runs to 13 residues. V was clipped by 3 bases and J by 8 bases, with 11 bases between them. CDR1 is LGHNA, CDR2 YNFKEQ, per germline.

This clonotype was counted at least ten times. This chain joins TRBV4-2 and TRBJ1-5; no clear D gene. From germline, CDR1 is LGHNA and CDR2 YNFKEQ. With 4 bases removed from V and 2 bases from J, the gap between germline ends came to 12 bases. The CDR3 runs 15 residues. CDR3 residues: CASSRTQAGNQPQHF. The DNA for the CDR3 is TGTGCCAGCAGCCGGACCCAGGCGGGCAATCAGCCCCAGCATTTT.

This clonotype was counted many times. The chain recombines TRBV12-3 or TRBV12-4 with TRBJ1-2; TRBD1 agrees at 10 bases. This CDR3 is built from 17 residues. V dropped 5 bases and J dropped 3; count of bases not matched to a gene: 12. The CDR3 DNA is TGTGCCAGCAGTATGAATGCGGGACAGGGGATCCACTATGGCTACACCTTC. Protein product: CASSMNAGQGIHYGYTF.

The chain uses TRBV7-9 and TRBJ2-1; 7 nucleotides match TRBD2. Germline CDR1 SEHNR, CDR2 FQNEAQ (reference sequence). The J segment lost 9 bases and the V segment lost 6 bases, leaving 8 bases of the junction unmatched. CDR3 size: 13 residues. The CDR3 here is CASSFAGATEQFF. DNA of the CDR3: TGTGCCAGCAGTTTCGCGGGAGCTACTGAGCAGTTCTTC.